The T cell receptor (beta chain) under discussion was sequenced for a study of T cell responses to AZD1222 COVID-19 vaccine. Comment on this clone: Its antigen is unidentified.

J gave up 2 bases and V 5 bases, and 8 bases lay outside the gene matches. CDR3 length: 16 residues. The V gene's germline CDR1 is MDHEN and CDR2 SYDVKM. Clones were sequenced by immunoSEQ multiplex PCR, and TCRdb holds only the in-frame ones, with some missing. The repertoire has roughly 200,000 clones, around 88% of them found once; the top ten carry roughly 7.7%. Points from the study as a whole: A mostly white British donor set with more females was recruited, and clonal diversity was possibly underestimated. Unmutated regions of variants are reportedly targeted by nearly half of spike-specific TCRs. Dominant at 160-218 and 743-854, vaccine-associated CD4 TCRs also spanned spike.

This rearrangement joins TRBV28 to TRBJ1-5, with TRBD1 matching 8 bases. The receptor comes from an adult in good health. Sequences were derived from peripheral blood, sampled on day 0 of AZD1222 vaccination. The CDR3 region is CASSLWTGSGNQPQHF. CDR3 sequence (DNA): TGTGCCAGCAGTCTTTGGACAGGGAGCGGCAATCAGCCCCAGCATTTT.